These 25 T cell receptor beta chains share one sample of origin, sequenced in a study of CD8+ T cells in alopecia areata. cDNA prepared by RNA extraction and subsequent reverse transcription served as the template for sequencing. The method was immunoSEQ multiplex PCR; TCRdb's version includes in-frame clones alone and lacks a portion of them. The sample consists of fewer than 150,000 clones, around 82% of them appearing once. Regarding treatment: oral pan-JAK inhibitor, 5-10 mg twice daily. The sample consisted of CD8+ T cells sorted from blood, taken at week 4, from a patient treated with tofacitinib. The receptor source for this set is a human donor with alopecia areata.

The rearrangement uses TRBV10-3 and TRBJ1-1; D call uncertain. The ends were cut back, 8 bases at V and 11 bases at J, with 12 bases in the middle. Germline CDR1 is ENHRY and CDR2 is SYGVKD. The CDR3 totals 10 residues. CDR3 DNA sequence: TGTGCCATCCCGGACGGTGACGCTTTCTTT. Translated: CAIPDGDAFF.

The genes are TRBV25-1 and TRBJ1-5; 9 bases align to TRBD1. There are 15 residues in the CDR3. Germline trimming cut 3 bases from V and 2 bases from J; bases unmatched to any gene: 2. From germline, CDR1 is MGHDK and CDR2 SYGVNS. CDR3 protein: CASSDRTGGNQPQHF. The CDR3 bases are TGTGCCAGCAGTGACCGGACAGGGGGCAATCAGCCCCAGCATTTT.

The rearrangement links TRBV30 to TRBJ1-1, with D perhaps TRBD1 (5 bases). The length of the CDR3 is 14 residues. Germline V gene data show CDR1 as GTSNPN and CDR2 as SVGIG (reference sequence). Trimming shortened V by 2 bases and J by 1 base, and 11 bases separated the two germline ends. CDR3 in DNA: TGTGCCTGGAGTCCTTGGGGGGGGAACACTGAAGCTTTCTTT. Protein sequence: CAWSPWGGNTEAFF.

In its sample, this clone was seen a few times. At one end the junction does not follow the germline gene, possibly because of a read error. The chain combines TRBV10-3 with TRBJ1-2; D unclear. CDR3 size: 13 residues. Germline V gives CDR1 ENHRY, CDR2 SYGVKD. The CDR3 nucleotides are TGTGCCAGCAGTGAACTCTCGGGGTTTGGCTACACCTTC. Amino acid sequence: CASSELSGFGYTF.

This clone came up once. The chain has TRBV5-1 and TRBJ1-1; TRBD1 might be the D (5 bases). Deletions cut 3 bases from V and 2 bases from J, with 14 bases between. Germline V CDR1 and CDR2: SGHRS, YFSETQ. The CDR3 consists of 15 residues. DNA of the CDR3: TGCGCCAGCAGCTCGGTGAGCAGGGTAAACACTGAAGCTTTCTTT. This translates into CASSSVSRVNTEAFF.

Here the CDR3 DNA reads TGTGCCAGCAGCCCCCGTGGGGAGGTTTGGTACAATGAGCAGTTCTTC. Its protein is CASSPRGEVWYNEQFF. This sequence joins TRBV7-9 and TRBJ2-1; D possibly corresponds to TRBD2 (6 bases). V lost 5 bases and J lost 4, with 18 bases in between. The germline CDR1 and CDR2 sequences are SEHNR and FQNEAQ (reference sequence). The CDR3 runs to 16 residues.

The rearrangement links TRBV7-2 to TRBJ2-5; 9 nucleotides align to TRBD2. The CDR3 totals 15 residues. The germline gives CDR1 SGHTA, CDR2 FQGNSA. V lost 1 base and J lost 5; bases outside the gene matches: 5. This chain's CDR3 is CASSLGAGGLETQYF. As DNA, the CDR3 is TGTGCCAGCAGCTTAGGTGCGGGGGGGCTTGAGACCCAGTACTTC.

The V and J genes are TRBV7-2 and TRBJ2-7; D remains ambiguous. Germline V CDR1 and CDR2: SGHTA, FQGNSA. The V end lost 4 bases, the J end lost 1 base, and 11 bases lay between the germline ends. The length of the CDR3 is 14 residues. The CDR3 reads CASSSPGASYEQYF. In DNA form, the CDR3 reads TGTGCCAGCAGCTCTCCGGGTGCTTCCTACGAGCAGTACTTC.

This sequence joins TRBV4-1 and TRBJ2-3, with D possibly being TRBD1 (5 bases). This CDR3 has 17 amino acids. The germline gives CDR1 MGHRA, CDR2 YSYEKL. V lost 4 bases, J lost 1 base, and 18 bases lay in between. This CDR3 is CASSLREPLGGTDTQYF. CDR3 in DNA: TGCGCCAGCAGCCTAAGGGAACCTCTAGGGGGCACAGATACGCAGTATTTT.

The rearrangement joins TRBV4-2 to TRBJ1-6; no clear D. The CDR3 runs to 14 residues. From germline, CDR1 is LGHNA and CDR2 YNFKEQ. V lost 0 bases and J 11 bases, leaving 11 bases between the germline ends. CDR3 in DNA: TGTGCCAGCAGCCAAGAAGGGCTGGATCCACCCCTCCACTTT. Its translation: CASSQEGLDPPLHF.

This clone was recorded a few times. The J gene is TRBJ2-3, the V gene TRBV19; tentatively, D is TRBD2 (5 bases). Germline CDR1 and CDR2: LNHDA and SQIVND (reference sequence). Trimming shortened V by 3 bases and J by 3 bases, and 13 bases separated the two germline ends. CDR3 length: 15 amino acids. The CDR3 here is CASSMRRGSTDTQYF. The CDR3 nucleotides read TGTGCCAGTAGTATGAGGCGCGGGTCGACAGATACGCAGTATTTT.

CDR3 bases: TGTGCCAGCAGCTCTCCTGGGTCCTACGAGCAGTACTTC. This translates into CASSSPGSYEQYF. The chain links TRBV5-6 to TRBJ2-7, with D uncertain. CDR3 size: 13 residues. V was cut by 3 bases and J by 1 base, with 8 bases left in between. Germline V gene lookup returns CDR1 SGHDT and CDR2 YYEEEE.

This chain links TRBV29-1 with TRBJ2-5, with 11 bases identical to TRBD1. The ends lost 5 bases at V and 1 base at J; junction bases unmatched: 6. The CDR3 contains 15 residues. Germline CDR1 is SQVTM and CDR2 is ANQGSEA. CDR3 sequence: CSVYRTGGLQETQYF. CDR3 in DNA: TGCAGCGTTTATAGGACAGGGGGCCTCCAAGAGACCCAGTACTTC.

The V and J genes are TRBV2 and TRBJ2-2, with 7 bases that match TRBD1. The CDR3 has 14 residues. Per the germline V gene, CDR1 is SNHLY and CDR2 is FYNNEI. With 7 bases clipped from V and 4 bases from J, the junction kept 6 bases outside the gene matches. As DNA, the CDR3 is TGTGCCAGCACGGGACAGAACCCCACCGGGGAGCTGTTTTTT. This translates into CASTGQNPTGELFF.

The chain uses TRBV4-3 and TRBJ1-2, with a possible D match to TRBD1 (5 bases). CDR1 and CDR2 (germline): LGHNA, YSLEER. The CDR3 is 17 amino acids. With 0 bases removed from V and 4 bases from J, the gap between germline ends came to 18 bases. In nucleotides, the CDR3 is TGCGCCAGCAGCCAAGAAGTGCGACAGACTTCTGGCTATGGCTACACCTTC. Translated, it gives CASSQEVRQTSGYGYTF.

The chain uses TRBV7-9 and TRBJ2-7; D unresolved. V shed 1 base and J shed 0 bases, with 10 bases lying between them. The germline V gene encodes CDR1 SEHNR and CDR2 FQNEAQ (reference sequence). This CDR3 has 15 amino acids. CDR3 in amino acids: CASSLVPGVSYEQYF. The CDR3 DNA sequence: TGTGCCAGCAGCTTAGTACCTGGGGTCTCCTACGAGCAGTACTTC.

V usage is TRBV4-3 and J usage is TRBJ2-5, with 11 positions matching TRBD2. CDR1 and CDR2 (germline): LGHNA, YSLEER. V lost 5 bases to trimming and J lost 3 bases; unmatched junction nucleotides: 2. The CDR3 runs 14 residues. The CDR3 reads CASSSGLAEETQYF. The CDR3 DNA is TGCGCCAGCAGCTCGGGACTAGCGGAAGAGACCCAGTACTTC.

The chain joins TRBV7-9 to TRBJ2-3, with 8 bases lining up with TRBD2. The CDR3 has 15 residues. V trimming: 8 bases; J trimming: 4 bases; junction bases outside the gene matches: 11. Germline lookup yields CDR1 SEHNR and CDR2 FQNEAQ (reference sequence). The CDR3 DNA is TGTGCCAGCGAACAAGTTCTTAGCGGGGCAGATACGCAGTATTTT. This gives the protein CASEQVLSGADTQYF.

This chain connects TRBV7-9 to TRBJ2-6; D may be TRBD1 (6 bases). The CDR3 covers 18 residues. The V end lost 5 bases, the J end lost 0 bases, and 17 bases lay between the germline ends. Germline CDR1 SEHNR, CDR2 FQNEAQ (reference sequence). CDR3 protein: CASSPRTAEPSGANVLTF. DNA for the CDR3: TGTGCCAGCAGCCCCCGGACAGCGGAGCCCTCTGGGGCCAACGTCCTGACTTTC.

The chain carries TRBV27 and TRBJ1-1; D unresolved. The CDR3 consists of 13 residues. V gave up 5 bases and J gave up 1 base, with 8 bases separating them. Per germline, CDR1 MNHEY and CDR2 SMNVEV (reference sequence). The CDR3 is CASSPWPNTEAFF. In DNA, the CDR3 is TGTGCCAGCAGTCCCTGGCCGAACACTGAAGCTTTCTTT.

The CDR3 sequence is CASSQDGGGASDTQYF. DNA for the CDR3: TGTGCCAGCAGCCAAGACGGCGGGGGGGCCTCAGATACGCAGTATTTT. The chain couples TRBV4-2 to TRBJ2-3; TRBD2 matches 9 bases. Germline loops: CDR1 LGHNA, CDR2 YNFKEQ. Germline trimming cut 0 bases from V and 4 bases from J; bases unmatched to any gene: 5. The CDR3 consists of 16 residues.

The rearrangement joins TRBV29-1 to TRBJ1-1, with unresolved D. The CDR3 covers 12 residues. The V and J ends lost 4 bases and 1 base respectively, with 7 bases between them. Per the germline V gene, CDR1 is SQVTM and CDR2 is ANQGSEA. CDR3 amino acids: CSVVSENTEAFF. CDR3 in DNA: TGCAGCGTTGTTTCAGAGAACACTGAAGCTTTCTTT.

This chain connects TRBV19 to TRBJ2-2; tentatively, D is TRBD2 (6 bases). CDR1 and CDR2 from the germline V gene are LNHDA and SQIVND (reference sequence). The V end was cut by 4 bases, the J end by 6 bases, with 6 bases between. This CDR3 region has 12 residues. The DNA of the CDR3 is TGTGCCAGTAGTACGGGAGCCGGGGAGCTGTTTTTT. It is translated as CASSTGAGELFF.

J is TRBJ2-2 and V is TRBV13; maybe TRBD2 (5 bases). V dropped 4 bases and J dropped 1 base, with 16 bases sitting between them. The CDR3 sequence is 17 residues long. Per germline, CDR1 PRHDT and CDR2 FYEKMQ (reference sequence). The CDR3 protein is CASSSEAVSGNTGELFF. The CDR3 DNA follows: TGTGCCAGCAGCTCGGAGGCGGTCTCGGGGAACACCGGGGAGCTGTTTTTT.

This rearrangement joins TRBV7-2 to TRBJ2-5; possibly TRBD2 for D (6 bases). Trimming shortened V by 3 bases and J by 1 base, and 12 bases separated the two germline ends. Germline CDR1 reads SGHTA; CDR2 reads FQGNSA. The CDR3 sequence is 15 residues long. CDR3 coding DNA: TGTGCCAGCAGCTTGGTTTACGGGGGCCAAGAGACCCAGTACTTC. Translating gives CASSLVYGGQETQYF.